The 4 T cell receptor beta chains below all came from one sample that was sequenced in a study of CD8 T cells in ankylosing spondylitis. In TCRdb, the 5' RACE reads were re-called with MiXCR into one record per CDR3 protein. The table lists about 220,000 distinct CDR3 sequences, 20% to 30% of them singletons. The sample comprised blood, either unsorted or a sorted T cell fraction (not recorded which). These receptors originate from a male donor with ankylosing spondylitis or in good health (not recorded which).

In this sample, this clonotype turned up many times. J is TRBJ2-3 and V is TRBV5-1; 9 nucleotides agree with TRBD2. CDR3 length: 16 residues. The V and J ends lost 2 bases and 1 base, in that order; junction bases with no gene match: 5. Germline V CDR1 and CDR2: SGHRS, YFSETQ. In DNA, the CDR3 is TGCGCCAGCAGCTTCCGCGGGAGGGAAGGCACAGATACGCAGTATTTT. Its protein product is CASSFRGREGTDTQYF.

V gene TRBV20-1 combines with J gene TRBJ2-7, with 7 nucleotides matching TRBD2. V lost 6 bases to trimming and J lost 4 bases; unmatched junction nucleotides: 6. Germline V gives CDR1 DFQATT, CDR2 SNEGSKA (reference sequence). CDR3 length equals 12 residues. The CDR3 is CSATSVIYEQYF. Written as DNA, the CDR3 is TGCAGTGCCACTAGCGTAATATACGAGCAGTACTTC.

This clonotype has more than one count but fewer than ten. The V and J genes are TRBV6-5 and TRBJ2-7, with 7 bases matching TRBD2. The CDR3 has 15 residues. Germline V gives CDR1 MNHEY, CDR2 SVGAGI. V trimming: 0 bases; J trimming: 4 bases; junction bases outside the gene matches: 6. CDR3 sequence (DNA): TGTGCCAGCAGTTACTCTAGTGGGGGGGGATACGAGCAGTACTTC. Its translation is CASSYSSGGGYEQYF.

V gene TRBV10-3 combines with J gene TRBJ2-5, with TRBD2 identical over 7 bases. V trimming: 4 bases; J trimming: 1 base; junction bases outside the gene matches: 0. Germline CDR1 is ENHRY and CDR2 is SYGVKD. This CDR3 region has 13 residues. CDR3 sequence reads: CAISAGGQETQYF. The CDR3 DNA is TGTGCCATCAGTGCGGGGGGCCAAGAGACCCAGTACTTC.